Following are 25 T cell receptor beta chains from one sample sequenced in a study of T cells in Graves' hyperthyroidism and ophthalmopathy. The investigators amplified TCR beta CDR3 regions from RNA transcripts. The HTBI primer set drove a first-round RT-PCR of the TCR CDR3. TCRdb independently ran MiXCR on the multiplex PCR reads; one entry per CDR3 protein. The sample includes about 400,000 distinct CDR3 sequences, around 13% seen only once; the top ten take about 4.9%. The sequencing input was blood. All receptors derive from a woman aged 18-30 years with Graves' hyperthyroidism.

The rearrangement uses TRBV12-3 or TRBV12-4 and TRBJ2-6; TRBD1 or TRBD2 may be the D gene (5 bases each). The V end lost 7 bases, the J end lost 0 bases, and 19 bases lay between the germline ends. This CDR3 contains 18 residues. The CDR3 loop is CASKKLRDGASGANVLTF. The CDR3 nucleotides are TGTGCCAGCAAAAAACTCCGGGACGGGGCCTCTGGGGCCAACGTCCTGACTTTC.

In its sample, this clonotype was seen a few times. The gene calls are TRBV12-3 or TRBV12-4 and TRBJ2-7; D possibly corresponds to TRBD2 (5 bases). V lost 5 bases and J lost 0, with 17 bases in between. This CDR3 region has 16 residues. The CDR3 is CASSTNGILNSYEQYF. In DNA form, the CDR3 reads TGTGCCAGCAGTACAAACGGGATATTGAACTCCTACGAGCAGTACTTC.

A remark on this clonotype: This sequence may be a read error, since a much larger clone differs from it by one base. The chain combines TRBV2 with TRBJ2-5; 9 bases line up with TRBD2. The DNA end lines up better with TRBJ2-1; the J call may be wrong. Germline CDR1 and CDR2: SNHLY and FYNNEI. The length of the CDR3 is 13 residues. The DNA for the CDR3 is TGTGCCAGTAATAGCGGGAGCGGAGGGACCCAGTTCTTC. Protein: CASNSGSGGTQFF.

This clonotype was picked up a small number of times. In nucleotides, the CDR3 is TGTGCCAGCAGTCGACTAGCGGCATATGAAAACATTCAGTACTTC. Translated: CASSRLAAYENIQYF. The rearrangement joins TRBV6-1 to TRBJ2-4; TRBD2 aligns across 9 bases. This CDR3 contains 15 residues. J lost 5 bases, V lost 5 bases, and 7 bases had no gene match. Germline assignment: CDR1 MNHNS and CDR2 SASEGT.

Details on this clonotype: This may come from a read error, since a much larger clone is one base off. The rearrangement uses TRBV11-2 and TRBJ1-4, with 10 bases lining up with TRBD1. This CDR3 spans 14 amino acids. CDR1 and CDR2 (germline): SGHAT, FQNNGV. The V gene end was trimmed by 4 bases and the J gene end by 6 bases; junction bases not matched to a gene: 2. CDR3 nucleotide sequence: TGTGCCAGCAGCTCAGACAGGGGGCATGAAAAACTGTTTTTT. It codes for CASSSDRGHEKLFF. Full variable domain (outside the CDR3, taken from reference TRBV11-2 and TRBJ1-4): EAGVAQSPRYKIIEKRQSVAFWCNPISGHATLYWYQQILGQGPKLLIQFQNNGVVDDSQLPKDRFSAERLKGVDSTLKIQPAKLEDSAVYLCASSSDRGHEKLFFGSGTQLSVL.

This clonotype came up many times. The rearrangement uses TRBV11-2 and TRBJ2-7; TRBD1 is a possible D gene (6 bases). The CDR3 is made up of 14 amino acids. V was pared by 0 bases and J by 3 bases, with 9 bases between. In germline, CDR1 is SGHAT, CDR2 FQNNGV. CDR3 nucleotides: TGTGCCAGCAGCTTAGAAGGGGGAGTCTACGAGCAGTACTTC. Translating gives CASSLEGGVYEQYF.

There are many counts of this clonotype. The chain has TRBV20-1 and TRBJ2-7, with D tentatively TRBD2 (5 bases). Trimming removed 3 bases at V and 7 bases at J, with 7 bases between. Germline lookup yields CDR1 DFQATT and CDR2 SNEGSKA (reference sequence). CDR3 length: 10 amino acids. The CDR3 spells CSASRGEQYF. The DNA of the CDR3 is TGCAGTGCTAGCCGGGGAGAGCAGTACTTC.

This clonotype appeared many times. J is TRBJ2-7 and V is TRBV20-1; the D is unclear. There are 12 residues in the CDR3. V shed 6 bases and J shed 2 bases, with 11 bases lying between them. Germline CDR1 and CDR2: DFQATT and SNEGSKA (reference sequence). CDR3 protein: CSALANTYEQYF. DNA of the CDR3: TGCAGTGCCCTCGCAAATACCTACGAGCAGTACTTC.

This clonotype was recorded many times. The chain employs TRBV6-1 and TRBJ2-1, with D perhaps matching TRBD1 or TRBD2 (5 bases each). Germline CDR1 reads MNHNS; CDR2 reads SASEGT. The CDR3 consists of 12 residues. V was cut by 6 bases and J by 5 bases, with 8 bases left in between. CDR3 nucleotides: TGTGCCAGCAGGGGACCGCACAATGAGCAGTTCTTC. Amino acids: CASRGPHNEQFF.

This clonotype was detected only a few times. V gene TRBV18 combines with J gene TRBJ1-1; the match to TRBD1 covers 9 bases. CDR1 is KGHSH and CDR2 is LQKENI in the germline V gene. The CDR3 runs 14 residues. V shed 8 bases, J shed 5 bases, and the junction held 9 bases outside the gene matches. The CDR3 is CASSSRDRVTEAFF. In DNA, the CDR3 is TGTGCCAGCAGCTCCCGGGACAGGGTTACTGAAGCTTTCTTT.

At least ten counts were recorded for this clonotype. The rearrangement uses TRBV28 and TRBJ2-7; TRBD2 aligns across 7 bases. The J segment lost 5 bases and the V segment lost 6 bases, leaving 10 bases of the junction unmatched. This CDR3 spans 14 amino acids. Germline values: CDR1 MDHEN, CDR2 SYDVKM. Here the CDR3 DNA reads TGTGCCAGCAGCCGCGGGAGCGTCGGGAACGAGCAGTACTTC. Residues: CASSRGSVGNEQYF.

This clonotype has ten or more counts. This rearrangement joins TRBV24-1 to TRBJ1-5, with TRBD1 as a possible D gene (5 bases). Germline lookup yields CDR1 KGHDR and CDR2 SFDVKD. The CDR3 is made up of 13 amino acids. Between the trimmed V and J ends, which lost 4 bases and 7 bases, there was a span of 10 bases. CDR3 amino acids: CATSDFGGQPQHF. The CDR3 region has the DNA TGTGCCACCAGTGACTTCGGGGGACAGCCCCAGCATTTT.

In regard to this clonotype: This may be a read error, as it is one base from a much larger clone. The chain uses TRBV20-1 and TRBJ2-7, with D possibly matching TRBD2 (5 bases). V was clipped by 0 bases and J by 6 bases, with 12 bases between them. CDR3 length equals 13 residues. The germline CDR1 and CDR2 sequences are DFQATT and SNEGSKA (reference sequence). The CDR3 DNA sequence: TGCAGTGCTAGAGATCCCGGGGTATGCGAGCAGTACTTC. Translation: CSARDPGVCEQYF.

This clonotype was counted only a few times. V is TRBV6-1 and J is TRBJ1-6; D gene unclear. This CDR3 is 13 amino acids long. V lost 3 bases to trimming and J lost 7 bases, with 7 bases between them. Per germline, CDR1 MNHNS and CDR2 SASEGT. For the CDR3, the DNA is TGTGCCAGCAGTGACCGGGAAAATTCACCCCTCCACTTT. This codes for CASSDRENSPLHF.

The genes are TRBV19 and TRBJ2-6; no definite D call. V dropped 2 bases and J dropped 2 bases, with 7 bases sitting between them. The CDR3 loop spans 15 amino acids. Germline V CDR1 and CDR2: LNHDA, SQIVND (reference sequence). The CDR3 here is CASSIIVTGANVLTF. Written as DNA, the CDR3 is TGTGCCAGTAGTATAATAGTCACTGGGGCCAACGTCCTGACTTTC. Full variable domain (remainder filled in from reference TRBV19 and TRBJ2-6): DGGITQSPKYLFRKEGQNVTLSCEQNLNHDAMYWYRQDPGQGLRLIYYSQIVNDFQKGDIAEGYSVSREKKESFPLTVTSAQKNPTAFYLCASSIIVTGANVLTFGAGSRLTVL.

This clonotype was seen ten or more times. The rearrangement uses TRBV28 and TRBJ1-2; maybe TRBD1 (6 bases). Germline V lookup: CDR1 MDHEN, CDR2 SYDVKM. Trimming took 5 bases from V and 3 from J, leaving 16 bases between them. The CDR3 loop spans 15 amino acids. This chain's CDR3 is CASSLPGGGDYGYTF. The CDR3 region has the DNA TGTGCCAGCAGTCTACCCGGCGGGGGCGACTATGGCTACACCTTC.

This clonotype was seen repeatedly, ten times or more. The gene calls are TRBV11-2 and TRBJ2-1; TRBD2 matches at 8 bases. The germline CDR1 and CDR2 sequences are SGHAT and FQNNGV. This CDR3 has 16 residues. J gave up 5 bases and V 0 bases, and 6 bases lay outside the gene matches. CDR3 loop: CASSLEEREIHNEQFF. CDR3 in DNA: TGTGCCAGCAGCTTAGAGGAGCGGGAGATCCACAATGAGCAGTTCTTC.

This clonotype was seen at least ten times. The chain recombines TRBV7-2 with TRBJ2-5; D is unclear. Per the germline V gene, CDR1 is SGHTA and CDR2 is FQGNSA. Between the trimmed V and J ends, which lost 5 bases and 5 bases, there was a span of 12 bases. The CDR3 contains 13 residues. CDR3 region: CASSRIIGETQYF. The CDR3 coding sequence is TGTGCCAGCAGCAGGATAATCGGGGAGACCCAGTACTTC.

Comment on this clonotype: Being one base from a much bigger clone, this may be a read error. The V gene is TRBV20-1, the J gene TRBJ2-1; D is unclear. This CDR3 has 13 amino acids. Germline loops: CDR1 DFQATT, CDR2 SNEGSKA (reference sequence). In DNA form, the CDR3 reads TGCATCGTAACAGACCTCATCTACAATGAGCAGTTCTTC. Translated: CIVTDLIYNEQFF.

At least ten counts were recorded for this clonotype. The chain couples TRBV27 to TRBJ1-2; 9 nucleotides line up with TRBD1. The germline V gene encodes CDR1 MNHEY and CDR2 SMNVEV (reference sequence). Losses at the gene ends were 2 bases for V and 8 bases for J; bases not matched to a gene: 3. The CDR3 sequence is 13 residues long. The CDR3 DNA reads TGTGCCAGCAGTTTACGACAGGGGGGAGGCTACACCTTC. This gives the protein CASSLRQGGGYTF.

The chain recombines TRBV9 with TRBJ1-4, with D tentatively TRBD1 (6 bases). The V and J ends lost 0 bases and 0 bases respectively, with 9 bases between them. CDR1 SGDLS and CDR2 YYNGEE come from the germline V gene. This CDR3 spans 16 amino acids. The CDR3 nucleotides are TGTGCCAGCAGCGTAGGACAGGCGCCAACTAATGAAAAACTGTTTTTT. Its protein product is CASSVGQAPTNEKLFF.

This clonotype has a handful of counts. J is TRBJ1-3 and V is TRBV13, with D perhaps TRBD1 (6 bases). The V end was cut by 5 bases, the J end by 2 bases, with 10 bases between. The germline CDR1 and CDR2 sequences are PRHDT and FYEKMQ (reference sequence). The CDR3 runs 14 residues. The CDR3 loop is CASSRDITGNTIYF. The CDR3 DNA reads as TGTGCCAGCAGCCGGGACATTACTGGAAACACCATATATTTT.

The chain has TRBV27 and TRBJ2-7; D is possibly TRBD2 (6 bases). CDR1 and CDR2 from the germline V gene are MNHEY and SMNVEV (reference sequence). Trimming removed 3 bases at V and 5 bases at J, with 11 bases between. This CDR3 has 13 amino acids. CDR3 in amino acids: CASSFNGGHEQYF. The DNA for the CDR3 is TGTGCCAGCAGTTTTAACGGGGGTCACGAGCAGTACTTC.

This clonotype was counted only a few times. V and J are TRBV6-4 and TRBJ2-3, with 10 bases fitting TRBD2. V shed 3 bases, J shed 2 bases, and the junction held 2 bases outside the gene matches. The germline V gene encodes CDR1 MRHNA and CDR2 SNTAGT. There are 15 residues in the CDR3. The CDR3, as DNA: TGTGCCAGCAGTGAAGGGACTAGCGCCACAGATACGCAGTATTTT. Amino acids: CASSEGTSATDTQYF.

This chain connects TRBV15 to TRBJ1-2; D is unresolved. Trimming pared 1 base from V and 4 bases from J, leaving 13 bases between. From germline, CDR1 is LNHNV and CDR2 YYDKDF (reference sequence). The CDR3 is 15 residues long. The CDR3 DNA is TGTGCCACCAGCAGAGCAGCAACCGACTTCTATGGCTACACCTTC. Protein: CATSRAATDFYGYTF.